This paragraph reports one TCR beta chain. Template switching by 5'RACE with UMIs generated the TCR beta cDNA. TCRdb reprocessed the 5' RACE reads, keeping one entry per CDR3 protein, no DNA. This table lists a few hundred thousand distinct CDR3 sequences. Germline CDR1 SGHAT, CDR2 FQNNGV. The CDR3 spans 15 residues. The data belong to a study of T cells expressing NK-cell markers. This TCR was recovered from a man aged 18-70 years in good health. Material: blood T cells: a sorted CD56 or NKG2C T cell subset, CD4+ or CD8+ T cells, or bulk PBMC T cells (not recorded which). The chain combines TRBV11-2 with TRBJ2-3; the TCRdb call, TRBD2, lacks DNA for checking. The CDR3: CASSQSTSGANTQYF. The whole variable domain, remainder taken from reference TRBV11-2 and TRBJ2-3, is EAGVAQSPRYKIIEKRQSVAFWCNPISGHATLYWYQQILGQGPKLLIQFQNNGVVDDSQLPKDRFSAERLKGVDSTLKIQPAKLEDSAVYLCASSQSTSGANTQYFGPGTRLTVL.